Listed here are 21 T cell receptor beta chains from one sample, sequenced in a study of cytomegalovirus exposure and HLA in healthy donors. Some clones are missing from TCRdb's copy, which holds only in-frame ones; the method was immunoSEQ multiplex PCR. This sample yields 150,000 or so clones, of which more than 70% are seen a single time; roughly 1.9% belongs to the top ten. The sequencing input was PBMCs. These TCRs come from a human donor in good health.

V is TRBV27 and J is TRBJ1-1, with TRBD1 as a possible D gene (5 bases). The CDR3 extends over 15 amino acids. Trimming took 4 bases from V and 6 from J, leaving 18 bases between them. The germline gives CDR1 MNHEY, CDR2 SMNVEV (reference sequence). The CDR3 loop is CASSYYGAGQSEAFF. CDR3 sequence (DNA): TGTGCCAGCAGTTATTATGGGGCAGGTCAGTCTGAAGCTTTCTTT.

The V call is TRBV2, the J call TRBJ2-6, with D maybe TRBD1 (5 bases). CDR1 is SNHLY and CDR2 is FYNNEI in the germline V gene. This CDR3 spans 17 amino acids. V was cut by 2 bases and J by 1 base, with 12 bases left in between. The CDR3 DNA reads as TGTGCCAGCAGTGAAAGGAACAGGCCATCTGGGGCCAACGTCCTGACTTTC. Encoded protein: CASSERNRPSGANVLTF.

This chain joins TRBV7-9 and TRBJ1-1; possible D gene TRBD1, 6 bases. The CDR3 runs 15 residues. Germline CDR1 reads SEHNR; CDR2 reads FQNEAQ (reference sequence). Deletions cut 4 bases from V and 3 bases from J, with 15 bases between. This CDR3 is CASSSMTGTDTEAFF. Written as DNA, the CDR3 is TGTGCCAGCAGCTCGATGACAGGAACGGACACTGAAGCTTTCTTT.

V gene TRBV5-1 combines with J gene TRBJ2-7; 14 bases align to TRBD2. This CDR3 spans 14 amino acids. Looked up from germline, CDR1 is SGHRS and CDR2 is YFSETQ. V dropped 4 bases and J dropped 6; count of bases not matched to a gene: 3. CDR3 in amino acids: CASSPGTSGSEQYF. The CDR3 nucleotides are TGCGCCAGCAGCCCCGGGACTAGCGGGAGCGAGCAGTACTTC.

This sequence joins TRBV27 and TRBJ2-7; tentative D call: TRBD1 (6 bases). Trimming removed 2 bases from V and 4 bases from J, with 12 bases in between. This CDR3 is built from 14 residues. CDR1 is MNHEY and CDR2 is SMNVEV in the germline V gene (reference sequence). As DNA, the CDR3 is TGTGCCAGCAGTTTACAGGGACAAAGGTACGAGCAGTACTTC. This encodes CASSLQGQRYEQYF.

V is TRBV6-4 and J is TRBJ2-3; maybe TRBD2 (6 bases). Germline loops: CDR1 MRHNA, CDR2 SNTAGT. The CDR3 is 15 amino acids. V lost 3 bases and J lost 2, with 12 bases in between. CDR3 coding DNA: TGTGCCAGCAGTGAAGGTGGGAGGTCCACAGATACGCAGTATTTT. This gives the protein CASSEGGRSTDTQYF.

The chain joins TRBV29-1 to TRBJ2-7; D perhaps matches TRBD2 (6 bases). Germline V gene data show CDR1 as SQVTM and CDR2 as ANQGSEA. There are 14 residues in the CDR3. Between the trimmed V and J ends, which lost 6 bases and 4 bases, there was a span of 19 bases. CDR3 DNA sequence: TGCAGCGTGTTGTTGACCCGGGCGGGGTACGAGCAGTACTTC. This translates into CSVLLTRAGYEQYF.

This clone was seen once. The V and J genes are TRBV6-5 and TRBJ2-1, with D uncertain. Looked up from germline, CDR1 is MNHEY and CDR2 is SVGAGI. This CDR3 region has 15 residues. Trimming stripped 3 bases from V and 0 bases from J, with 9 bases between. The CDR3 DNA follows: TGTGCCAGCAGTTATAGCTCTAGCTCCTACAATGAGCAGTTCTTC. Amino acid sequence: CASSYSSSSYNEQFF.

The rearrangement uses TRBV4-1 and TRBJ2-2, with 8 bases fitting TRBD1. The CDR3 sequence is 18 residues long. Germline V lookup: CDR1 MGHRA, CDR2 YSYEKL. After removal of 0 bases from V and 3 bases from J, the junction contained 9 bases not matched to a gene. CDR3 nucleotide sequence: TGCGCCAGCAGCCAAGATCCGGACAGGGTCTGGGACACCGGGGAGCTGTTTTTT. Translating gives CASSQDPDRVWDTGELFF.

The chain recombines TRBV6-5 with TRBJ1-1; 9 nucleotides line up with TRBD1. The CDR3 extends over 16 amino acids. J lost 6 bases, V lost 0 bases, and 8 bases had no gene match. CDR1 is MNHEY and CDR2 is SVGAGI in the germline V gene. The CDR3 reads CASSYSTGTGQSEAFF. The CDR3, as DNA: TGTGCCAGCAGTTACTCGACTGGGACAGGGCAGTCTGAAGCTTTCTTT.

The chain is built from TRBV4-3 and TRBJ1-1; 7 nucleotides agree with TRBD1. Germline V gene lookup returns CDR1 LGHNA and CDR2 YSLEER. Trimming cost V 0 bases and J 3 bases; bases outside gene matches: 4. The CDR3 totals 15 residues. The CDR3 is CASSQDYDRDTEAFF. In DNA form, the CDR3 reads TGCGCCAGCAGCCAAGATTATGACAGGGACACTGAAGCTTTCTTT.

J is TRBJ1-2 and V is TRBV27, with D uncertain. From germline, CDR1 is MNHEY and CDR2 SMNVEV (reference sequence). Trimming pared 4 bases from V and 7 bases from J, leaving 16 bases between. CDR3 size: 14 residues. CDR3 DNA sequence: TGTGCCAGCAGTTCCCACCTCACCGGCGGTGGCTACACCTTC. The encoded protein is CASSSHLTGGGYTF.

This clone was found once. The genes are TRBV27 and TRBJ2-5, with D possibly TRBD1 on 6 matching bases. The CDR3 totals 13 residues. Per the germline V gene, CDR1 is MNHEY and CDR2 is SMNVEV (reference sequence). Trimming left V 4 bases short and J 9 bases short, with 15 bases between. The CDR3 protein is CASSSTIQGPQYF. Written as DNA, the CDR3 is TGTGCCAGCAGTTCTACAATACAGGGCCCCCAGTACTTC.

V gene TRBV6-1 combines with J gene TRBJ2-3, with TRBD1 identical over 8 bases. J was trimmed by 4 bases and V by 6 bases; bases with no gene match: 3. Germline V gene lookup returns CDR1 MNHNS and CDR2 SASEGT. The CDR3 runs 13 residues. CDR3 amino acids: CASRMTGADTQYF. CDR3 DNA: TGTGCCAGCAGGATGACAGGGGCAGATACGCAGTATTTT.

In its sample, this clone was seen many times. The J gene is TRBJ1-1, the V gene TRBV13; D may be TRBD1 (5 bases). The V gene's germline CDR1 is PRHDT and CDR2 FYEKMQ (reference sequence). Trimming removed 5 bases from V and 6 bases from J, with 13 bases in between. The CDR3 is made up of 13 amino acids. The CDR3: CASSPPGTPEAFF. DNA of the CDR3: TGTGCCAGCAGCCCTCCGGGGACTCCTGAAGCTTTCTTT.

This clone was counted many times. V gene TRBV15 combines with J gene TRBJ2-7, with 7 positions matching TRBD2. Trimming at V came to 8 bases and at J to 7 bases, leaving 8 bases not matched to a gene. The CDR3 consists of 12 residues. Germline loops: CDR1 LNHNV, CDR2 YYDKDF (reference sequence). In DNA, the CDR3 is TGTGCCACCCAACGGGAGGATAAAGAGCAGTACTTC. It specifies CATQREDKEQYF. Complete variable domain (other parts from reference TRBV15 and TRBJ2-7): DAMVIQNPRYQVTQFGKPVTLSCSQTLNHNVMYWYQQKSSQAPKLLFHYYDKDFNNEADTPDNFQSRRPNTSFCFLDIRSPGLGDTAMYLCATQREDKEQYFGPGTRLTVT.

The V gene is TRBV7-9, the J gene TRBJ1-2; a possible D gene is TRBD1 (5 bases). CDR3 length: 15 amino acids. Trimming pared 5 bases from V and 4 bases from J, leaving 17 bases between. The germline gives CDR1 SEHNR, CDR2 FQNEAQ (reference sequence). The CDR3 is CASSPTNQGFYGYTF. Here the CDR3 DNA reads TGTGCCAGCAGCCCTACTAATCAGGGTTTCTATGGCTACACCTTC.

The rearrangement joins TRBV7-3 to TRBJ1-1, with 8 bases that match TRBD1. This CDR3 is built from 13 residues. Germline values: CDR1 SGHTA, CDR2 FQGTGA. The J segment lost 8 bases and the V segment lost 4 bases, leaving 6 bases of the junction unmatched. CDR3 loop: CASSSRAGGEAFF. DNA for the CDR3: TGTGCCAGCAGCTCCCGGGCAGGGGGCGAAGCTTTCTTT.

CDR3: CASSYDYSGNTIYF. The CDR3 bases are TGTGCCAGCAGTTACGACTACTCTGGAAACACCATATATTTT. The genes are TRBV6-5 and TRBJ1-3; D uncertain. Germline CDR1 reads MNHEY; CDR2 reads SVGAGI. The V end lost 2 bases, the J end lost 0 bases, and 5 bases lay between the germline ends. CDR3 length: 14 residues.

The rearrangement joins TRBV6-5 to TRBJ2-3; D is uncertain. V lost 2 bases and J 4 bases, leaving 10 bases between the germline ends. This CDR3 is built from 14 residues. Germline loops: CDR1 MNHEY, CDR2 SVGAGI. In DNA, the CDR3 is TGTGCCAGCAGTTACGATGGCTGGTCAGATACGCAGTATTTT. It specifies CASSYDGWSDTQYF.

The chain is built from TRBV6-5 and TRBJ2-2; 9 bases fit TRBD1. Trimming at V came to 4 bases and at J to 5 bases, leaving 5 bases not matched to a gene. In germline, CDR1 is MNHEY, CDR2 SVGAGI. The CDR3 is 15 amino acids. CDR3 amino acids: CASSLQGARTGELFF. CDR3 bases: TGTGCCAGCAGTTTACAGGGGGCGAGGACCGGGGAGCTGTTTTTT.